These 9 T cell receptor beta chains share one sample of origin, sequenced in a study of glioma-infiltrating T cells. TCR alpha and beta CDR3 regions were amplified from RNA using iRepertoire nested multiplex PCR. TCRdb called the multiplex PCR reads again in MiXCR, with one record for every CDR3 protein. The sample lists around 120,000 distinct CDR3 sequences; approximately 26% were seen once. The sequenced material came from glioma tissue, nonneoplastic brain tissue, or PBMCs (not recorded which). Receptors originate from a human donor with low-grade glioma or glioblastoma, undergoing nonglioma brain surgery, or in good health (not recorded which).

In the case of this clonotype: A much more abundant neighbour one base away suggests this may be a read error. This chain joins TRBV7-9 and TRBJ2-7, with D possibly being TRBD2 (5 bases). Germline V gene sequence: CDR1 SEHNR, CDR2 FQNEAQ (reference sequence). The CDR3 runs 14 residues. The CDR3 nucleotides read TGTGCCAGCAGCATAGCGATAGGGAACTACGAGCAGTACGTC. Its protein is CASSIAIGNYEQYV.

This clonotype occurred a few times. V is TRBV25-1 and J is TRBJ2-5; D tentatively fits TRBD1 or TRBD2 (5 bases each). V was cut by 3 bases and J by 2 bases, with 10 bases left in between. The germline V gene encodes CDR1 MGHDK and CDR2 SYGVNS. The CDR3 extends over 14 amino acids. CDR3 residues: CASSDEGPQETQYF. The CDR3 nucleotides read TGTGCCAGCAGTGATGAGGGACCGCAAGAGACCCAGTACTTC.

J is TRBJ1-2 and V is TRBV3-1, with TRBD1 as a possible D gene (5 bases). CDR1 and CDR2 from the germline V gene are LGHDT and YNNKEL (reference sequence). This CDR3 has 17 amino acids. Between the trimmed V and J ends, which lost 2 bases and 4 bases, there was a span of 20 bases. The CDR3 protein is CASSQIWGPGTVYGYTF. The CDR3 DNA reads as TGTGCCAGCAGCCAAATATGGGGCCCCGGGACTGTCTATGGCTACACCTTC. The entire variable domain, with the rest obtained from reference TRBV3-1 and TRBJ1-2, is as follows: DTAVSQTPKYLVTQMGNDKSIKCEQNLGHDTMYWYKQDSKKFLKIMFSYNNKELIINETVPNRFSPKSPDKAHLNLHINSLELGDSAVYFCASSQIWGPGTVYGYTFGSGTRLTVV.

As regards this clonotype: A read error may be the cause here, since a much bigger clone is one base away. The chain uses TRBV4-1 and TRBJ2-1; 8 nucleotides match TRBD1. The CDR3 length is 16 residues. Germline CDR1 and CDR2: MGHRA and YSYEKL. CDR3 coding DNA: TGCGCCAGCAGCCAAGATAGGACAGGGACCTACAATGAGCAGTCCTTC. Protein product: CASSQDRTGTYNEQSF.

Regarding this clonotype: Given the absence of the conserved phenylalanine or tryptophan at the CDR3 end, a read error is likely. The J gene is TRBJ2-5, the V gene TRBV28; D is possibly TRBD1 (5 bases). Germline-derived CDR1 and CDR2 are MDHEN and SYDVKM. Between the trimmed V and J ends, which lost 10 bases and 5 bases, there was a span of 11 bases. This CDR3 region has 11 residues. As DNA, the CDR3 is TGTGCCAACAGGCAGTCCGAGACCCAGTACCTC. The encoded protein is CANRQSETQYL.

To note about this clonotype: An end of the junction does not agree with germline; a read error may underlie this. The chain joins TRBV20-1 to TRBJ1-5; the D is unclear. In germline, CDR1 is DFQATT, CDR2 SNEGSKA (reference sequence). The CDR3 is made up of 14 amino acids. CDR3 DNA: TGCAGTGCTTCGGACTCATATAGCAATCAGCACCAGCATTTT. The encoded protein is CSASDSYSNQHQHF.

This clonotype was seen more than once but under ten times. The chain couples TRBV2 to TRBJ2-7; 9 nucleotides line up with TRBD1. The V gene's germline CDR1 is SNHLY and CDR2 FYNNEI. Losses at the gene ends were 4 bases for V and 5 bases for J; bases not matched to a gene: 9. This CDR3 contains 15 residues. CDR3 bases: TGTGCCAGCAGTGTAGGGGACAGGGTCGTCAACGAGCAGTACGTC. Protein sequence: CASSVGDRVVNEQYV.

The chain employs TRBV7-2 and TRBJ1-4; D ambiguous. CDR1 is SGHTA and CDR2 is FQGNSA in the germline V gene. The CDR3 consists of 15 residues. Trimming left V 5 bases short and J 3 bases short, with 13 bases between. Here the CDR3 reads CASSTKGSPNEKLFF. CDR3 sequence (DNA): TGTGCCAGCAGCACAAAGGGATCTCCTAATGAAAAACTGTTTTTT.

V gene TRBV27 combines with J gene TRBJ2-7; D not certain. V dropped 7 bases and J dropped 5 bases, with 12 bases sitting between them. The CDR3 is made up of 12 amino acids. The V gene's germline CDR1 is MNHEY and CDR2 SMNVEV (reference sequence). Here the CDR3 DNA reads TGTGCCAGCAACCCCCGGTTGGACGAGCAGTACGTC. Protein product: CASNPRLDEQYV.